The T cell receptor beta chain under discussion was sequenced for a study of blood T cell repertoires in COVID-19. Background on the study: Specimens from acute and convalescent COVID-19 originated in the United States, Italy and Spain. From T cells, B-cell-depleted T cells, or PBMCs came the material, which was cDNA or gDNA.

This CDR3 has 18 residues. After removal of 8 bases from V and 9 bases from J, the junction contained 20 bases not matched to a gene. Germline V CDR1 and CDR2: SEHNR, FQNEAQ (reference sequence). In the original analysis: Estimates of nucleated cell counts were drawn from the amplification of reference gene primers. Sequencing used immunoSEQ multiplex PCR; TCRdb keeps in-frame clones, though not all of them. V and J calls and clone size are as listed in that table; D and trimming were resolved from the DNA. This repertoire shows some 76,000 clones, more than 75% found once; its top ten account for approximately 25%.

This clonotype was obtained from a human donor in a cohort sampled during active COVID-19. The chain recombines TRBV7-9 with TRBJ1-6; 9 bases are shared with TRBD1. Sequencing was carried out using peripheral blood. CDR3 sequence (DNA): TGTGCCAGCGGCCCCGGGACAGGGTACCTCCGGGGAAGTTCACCCCTCCACTTT. It codes for CASGPGTGYLRGSSPLHF.